This TCR beta chain comes out of a study of T cell responses to AZD1222 COVID-19 vaccine. The germline V and J ends were trimmed by 5 bases and 7 bases, with 23 bases remaining between them. Germline assignment: CDR1 SEHNR and CDR2 FQNEAQ (reference sequence). The CDR3 has 16 amino acids. Regarding this clone: Its antigen is as yet unknown.

General study findings and limits: Females made up more of the donors, who were largely white British, and clonal diversity may have come out too low.

Some clones are missing from TCRdb's copy, which holds only in-frame ones; the method was immunoSEQ multiplex PCR. The data show approximately 68,000 clones, about 87% seen once. The origin of this receptor is an adult in good health. Sequencing was performed on peripheral blood, taken on day 0 of AZD1222 vaccination. This chain links TRBV7-9 with TRBJ1-1; the D gene is possibly TRBD1 (6 bases). The CDR3: CASSKARSPGELEAFF. The CDR3 DNA reads as TGTGCCAGCAGCAAGGCGAGGTCCCCAGGGGAACTTGAAGCTTTCTTT.